This T cell receptor beta chain was identified during a study of blood T cell repertoires in COVID-19. Across the whole study: Acute and convalescent COVID-19 samples came from the United States, Italy and Spain. PBMCs, B-cell-depleted T cells, or T cells provided the cDNA or gDNA that made up the material.

The authors' processing: By means of reference gene primer amplification, nucleated cell counts were estimated. The protocol was immunoSEQ multiplex PCR, while the TCRdb copy is restricted to in-frame clones and leaves out a portion. V, J and clone size are taken as reported in that table, and D and trimming were inferred from the DNA itself. The sample consists of under 200,000 clones, 87% of them appearing once. The germline V gene has CDR1 SGHTA and CDR2 FQGNSA. The CDR3 extends over 15 amino acids. V lost 2 bases, J lost 0 bases, and 1 base stayed unmatched. Source material: peripheral blood. The J gene is TRBJ1-3, the V gene TRBV7-2; TRBD1 matches at 7 bases. The TCR was taken from a woman in her sixties or seventies who had recovered from COVID-19. The CDR3 region has the DNA TGTGCCAGCAGCTTATGGGACAGCTCTGGAAACACCATATATTTT. Protein sequence: CASSLWDSSGNTIYF.